A single sample is the source of the 20 T cell receptor beta chains below, sequenced in a study of OX40 agonist ivuxolimab in advanced cancers. Assay used: immunoSEQ multiplex PCR; TCRdb lists only in-frame clones, some missing. Of approximately 50,000 clones in the sample, approximately 88% were seen once. Source: CD4+ or CD8+ T cells sorted from blood, taken in a trial of the OX40 agonist ivuxolimab. The source is an adult with an advanced solid tumor such as melanoma, head and neck, liver or kidney cancer.

V gene TRBV5-1 combines with J gene TRBJ2-3, with D perhaps matching TRBD2 (6 bases). V shed 4 bases and J shed 1 base, with 16 bases lying between them. Germline V gene sequence: CDR1 SGHRS, CDR2 YFSETQ. This CDR3 region has 16 residues. For the CDR3, the DNA is TGCGCCAGCAGCCCCCGAAGGGTAGCGGGCACAGATACGCAGTATTTT. This encodes CASSPRRVAGTDTQYF.

This sequence joins TRBV11-2 and TRBJ2-5, with 7 bases lining up with TRBD2. CDR3 size: 16 residues. From germline, CDR1 is SGHAT and CDR2 FQNNGV. V lost 4 bases, J lost 2 bases, and 10 bases stayed unmatched. The CDR3 protein is CASSSISGPTQETQYF. The CDR3, as DNA: TGTGCCAGCAGCTCCATTAGCGGGCCTACTCAAGAGACCCAGTACTTC.

As DNA, the CDR3 is TGCAGCGTCAACCGCGGGGGGGTGAAGGATACGCAGTATTTT. It codes for CSVNRGGVKDTQYF. The genes are TRBV29-1 and TRBJ2-3, with 9 bases matching TRBD2. J gave up 6 bases and V 6 bases, and 10 bases lay outside the gene matches. The CDR3 totals 14 residues. Germline loops: CDR1 SQVTM, CDR2 ANQGSEA.

This chain links TRBV11-1 with TRBJ2-5; no firm D call. The CDR3 length is 11 residues. Trimming shortened V by 1 base and J by 4 bases, and 1 base separated the two germline ends. CDR1 is SGHAT and CDR2 is FQDESV in the germline V gene (reference sequence). The CDR3 bases are TGTGCCAGCAGCTTAGGAGAGACCCAGTACTTC. It yields the protein CASSLGETQYF.

The V call is TRBV20-1, the J call TRBJ2-7, with 8 bases identical to TRBD2. Germline CDR1 reads DFQATT; CDR2 reads SNEGSKA (reference sequence). This CDR3 is built from 11 residues. The CDR3 nucleotides read TGCAGTGCTGAGGGAGGGGGGACTAGGGAAGTC. Encoded protein: CSAEGGGTREV.

The count of this clone is one. The chain has TRBV2 and TRBJ2-1; a weak D match, TRBD2 (5 bases). The CDR3 is 15 amino acids. V was pared by 5 bases and J by 5 bases, with 16 bases between. Germline loops: CDR1 SNHLY, CDR2 FYNNEI. The CDR3 DNA reads as TGTGCCAGCAGTCTTAGCGCGAATCCAAACAATGAGCAGTTCTTC. It specifies CASSLSANPNNEQFF. Supplemented by reference TRBV2 and TRBJ2-1, the full variable domain reads EPEVTQTPSHQVTQMGQEVILRCVPISNHLYFYWYRQILGQKVEFLVSFYNNEISEKSEIFDDQFSVERPDGSNFTLKIRSTKLEDSAMYFCASSLSANPNNEQFFGPGTRLTVL.

This clone was counted once. The chain combines TRBV30 with TRBJ1-2; no firm D call. The CDR3 spans 13 residues. Germline V CDR1 and CDR2: GTSNPN, SVGIG (reference sequence). Trimming left V 0 bases short and J 1 base short, with 6 bases between. The DNA of the CDR3 is TGTGCCTGGAGTGTTCGTTTTAACTATGGCTACACCTTC. It yields the protein CAWSVRFNYGYTF.

The V call is TRBV5-1, the J call TRBJ2-1; TRBD2 agrees at 15 bases. Germline lookup yields CDR1 SGHRS and CDR2 YFSETQ. With 1 base clipped from V and 4 bases from J, the junction kept 6 bases outside the gene matches. This CDR3 contains 18 residues. DNA of the CDR3: TGCGCCAGCAGCTTGCGGACTAGCGGGAGGGTGGGGTACAATGAGCAGTTCTTC. It encodes CASSLRTSGRVGYNEQFF.

This rearrangement joins TRBV28 to TRBJ2-1, with D uncertain. Germline V gene lookup returns CDR1 MDHEN and CDR2 SYDVKM. The CDR3 has 17 residues. The V gene lost 0 bases and the J gene lost 0 bases, with 12 bases spanning the gap. The CDR3 DNA follows: TGTGCCAGCAGTTTATGGGCCCTGCGGAGCTCCTACAATGAGCAGTTCTTC. This gives the protein CASSLWALRSSYNEQFF. Complete variable domain (other parts from reference TRBV28 and TRBJ2-1): DVKVTQSSRYLVKRTGEKVFLECVQDMDHENMFWYRQDPGLGLRLIYFSYDVKMKEKGDIPEGYSVSREKKERFSLILESASTNQTSMYLCASSLWALRSSYNEQFFGPGTRLTVL.

This rearrangement joins TRBV11-3 to TRBJ2-5; TRBD1 agrees at 8 bases. The CDR3 runs 15 residues. Looked up from germline, CDR1 is SGHNT and CDR2 is YENEEA. V lost 5 bases, J lost 7 bases, and 12 bases stayed unmatched. This chain's CDR3 is CASSTRQGLKGTQYF. CDR3 DNA sequence: TGTGCCAGCAGCACAAGACAGGGGTTGAAGGGGACCCAGTACTTC.

This clone occurred a few times. The chain is built from TRBV27 and TRBJ2-3, with D perhaps matching TRBD2 (6 bases). The ends were cut back, 6 bases at V and 0 bases at J, with 16 bases in the middle. Per germline, CDR1 MNHEY and CDR2 SMNVEV (reference sequence). The CDR3 sequence is 16 residues long. CDR3 sequence reads: CASRRLLARSTDTQYF. CDR3 coding DNA: TGTGCCAGCAGGAGACTGCTAGCGCGCAGCACAGATACGCAGTATTTT.

The V gene is TRBV5-8, the J gene TRBJ1-3; possibly TRBD1 for D (6 bases). Germline loops: CDR1 SGHTS, CDR2 YDEGEE. V was trimmed by 0 bases and J by 8 bases, leaving 18 bases between them. The CDR3 totals 16 residues. The CDR3 DNA sequence: TGTGCCAGCAGCTTGGCCAACAGGGTAGGAGGAGACACCATATATTTT. Protein sequence: CASSLANRVGGDTIYF.

This chain links TRBV29-1 with TRBJ2-1, with 16 bases matching TRBD2. V lost 7 bases and J lost 8; bases outside the gene matches: 5. The length of the CDR3 is 14 residues. In germline, CDR1 is SQVTM, CDR2 ANQGSEA. CDR3 region: CSDRGLAGGYEQFF. The DNA for the CDR3 is TGCAGCGACAGGGGACTAGCGGGAGGGTATGAGCAGTTCTTC.

V is TRBV5-1 and J is TRBJ2-5; 13 bases agree with TRBD2. Germline loops: CDR1 SGHRS, CDR2 YFSETQ. The CDR3 covers 14 residues. The ends lost 4 bases at V and 5 bases at J; junction bases unmatched: 2. The DNA of the CDR3 is TGCGCCAGCAGCGGGGGACTAGCGGGGGAGACCCAGTACTTC. Its protein is CASSGGLAGETQYF.

The rearrangement joins TRBV5-8 to TRBJ2-1; D is perhaps TRBD1 (5 bases). The CDR3 is 14 amino acids. CDR1 is SGHTS and CDR2 is YDEGEE in the germline V gene. Trimming cost V 2 bases and J 2 bases, with 8 bases left between them. The CDR3 sequence: CASSFGAAYNEQFF. The CDR3 coding sequence is TGTGCCAGCAGCTTTGGGGCAGCCTACAATGAGCAGTTCTTC.

This chain uses TRBV9 with TRBJ1-3, with TRBD1 as a possible D gene (6 bases). The CDR3 covers 15 residues. Germline CDR1 reads SGDLS; CDR2 reads YYNGEE. V was cut by 2 bases and J by 3 bases, with 12 bases left in between. The CDR3 DNA is TGTGCCAGCAGCGTCGCAGGGGAAGGTGGAAACACCATATATTTT. This sequence encodes CASSVAGEGGNTIYF.

This clone was seen only once. The chain couples TRBV10-2 to TRBJ1-1, with 8 bases matching TRBD1. Germline CDR1 and CDR2: WSHSY and SAAADI. V shed 5 bases, J shed 8 bases, and the junction held 4 bases outside the gene matches. The CDR3 length is 12 residues. CDR3 DNA sequence: TGCGCCAGCAGTTGGACAGGGACAGAAGCTTTCTTT. As protein: CASSWTGTEAFF.

The chain uses TRBV5-4 and TRBJ2-1, with 14 bases fitting TRBD2. Germline CDR1 and CDR2: SGHNT and YYREEE (reference sequence). This CDR3 has 15 amino acids. With 4 bases clipped from V and 7 bases from J, the junction kept 4 bases outside the gene matches. CDR3 amino acids: CASSPTSGRANEQFF. CDR3 nucleotide sequence: TGTGCCAGCAGCCCGACTAGCGGGAGGGCAAATGAGCAGTTCTTC.

This chain links TRBV19 with TRBJ2-5, with 9 bases matching TRBD2. This CDR3 spans 15 amino acids. The V segment lost 4 bases and the J segment 5 bases; nucleotides outside the gene matches: 8. Germline V CDR1 and CDR2: LNHDA, SQIVND (reference sequence). CDR3 nucleotides: TGTGCCAGTAGTACCGTAGCGGGAGAAGGGGAGACCCAGTACTTC. This gives the protein CASSTVAGEGETQYF.

The chain joins TRBV5-6 to TRBJ1-4; D not resolved. CDR1 and CDR2 (germline): SGHDT, YYEEEE. The CDR3 is made up of 14 amino acids. Deletions cut 4 bases from V and 7 bases from J, with 14 bases between. The CDR3 region has the DNA TGTGCCAGCAGCACTGGAAGGATTGGTGAAAAACTGTTTTTT. It codes for CASSTGRIGEKLFF.